This T cell receptor beta chain comes out of a study of cytomegalovirus exposure and HLA in healthy donors. Background on the study: Genetic ancestry analysis placed about 76% of the 398 donors that were genotyped in the Caucasian-associated cluster.

Samples came from healthy bone marrow donors. A note on this clone: Its antigen is currently unknown.

General study results and limits: TCR beta chains associated with HLA were, in a later analysis, more clonally expanded than equally common others. Rarity held for most TCR sequences, but there were some public TCRs that occurred in many donors.

PCR was performed using 60 Vbeta and 13 Jbeta primers. The repertoire was sequenced with immunoSEQ multiplex PCR; TCRdb's copy has only in-frame clones and lacks some. The data contain approximately 110,000 clones, 69% of them singletons. CDR3 length: 14 residues. Germline V lookup: CDR1 SGHDN, CDR2 FVKESK. Between the trimmed V and J ends, which lost 4 bases and 2 bases, there was a span of 12 bases. The chain couples TRBV14 to TRBJ2-7; no firm D call. The sequencing sample was made of PBMCs. The origin of this receptor is a man aged 25 to 40 in good health and CMV-seronegative. The CDR3 DNA is TGTGCCAGCAGCCGGTCCCCAAGAGCCTACGAGCAGTACTTC. This translates into CASSRSPRAYEQYF. Full variable domain (missing parts from reference TRBV14 and TRBJ2-7): EAGVTQFPSHSVIEKGQTVTLRCDPISGHDNLYWYRRVMGKEIKFLLHFVKESKQDESGMPNNRFLAERTGGTYSTLKVQPAELEDSGVYFCASSRSPRAYEQYFGPGTRLTVT.